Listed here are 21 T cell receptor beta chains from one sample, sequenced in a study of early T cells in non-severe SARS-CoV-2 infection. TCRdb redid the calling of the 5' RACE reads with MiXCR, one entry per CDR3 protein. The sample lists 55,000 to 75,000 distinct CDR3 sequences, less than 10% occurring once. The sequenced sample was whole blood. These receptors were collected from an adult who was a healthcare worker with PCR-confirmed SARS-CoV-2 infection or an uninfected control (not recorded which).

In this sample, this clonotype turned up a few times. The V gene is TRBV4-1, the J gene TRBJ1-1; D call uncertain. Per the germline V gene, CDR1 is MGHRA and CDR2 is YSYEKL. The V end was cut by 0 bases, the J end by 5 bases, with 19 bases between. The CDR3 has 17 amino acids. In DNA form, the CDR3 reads TGCGCCAGCAGCCAAGATATTTTTTCGGGGTCCCGGACTGAAGCTTTCTTT. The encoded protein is CASSQDIFSGSRTEAFF.

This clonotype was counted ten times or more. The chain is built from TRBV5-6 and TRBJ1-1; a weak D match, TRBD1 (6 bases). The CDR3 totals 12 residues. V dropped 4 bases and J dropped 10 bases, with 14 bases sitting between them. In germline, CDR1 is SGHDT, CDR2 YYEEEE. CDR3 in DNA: TGTGCCAGCAGCCCGGGGGGGCTGGGAGCTTTCTTT. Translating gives CASSPGGLGAFF.

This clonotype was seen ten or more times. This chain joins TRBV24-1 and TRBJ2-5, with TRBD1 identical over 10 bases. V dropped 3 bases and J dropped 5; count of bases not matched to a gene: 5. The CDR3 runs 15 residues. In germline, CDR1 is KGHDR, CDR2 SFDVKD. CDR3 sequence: CATSDPGQGMETQYF. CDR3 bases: TGTGCCACCAGTGATCCGGGACAGGGGATGGAGACCCAGTACTTC.

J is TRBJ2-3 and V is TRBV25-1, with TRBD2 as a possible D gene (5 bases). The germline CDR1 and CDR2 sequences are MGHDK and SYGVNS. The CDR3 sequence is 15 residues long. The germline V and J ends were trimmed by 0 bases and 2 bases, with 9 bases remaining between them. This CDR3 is CASSEYSGFTDTQYF. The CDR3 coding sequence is TGTGCCAGCAGTGAATACAGCGGCTTCACAGATACGCAGTATTTT.

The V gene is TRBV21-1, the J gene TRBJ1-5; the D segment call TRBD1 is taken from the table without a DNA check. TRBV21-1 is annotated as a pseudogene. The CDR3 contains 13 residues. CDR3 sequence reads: CARTGTTNQPQHF. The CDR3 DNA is TGTGCCAGGACCGGGACGACCAATCAGCCCCAGCATTTT.

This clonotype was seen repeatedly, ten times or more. CDR3 nucleotide sequence: TGTGCCAGCAGCCTCTCAGCTAGCACAGATACGCAGTATTTT. Translating it yields CASSLSASTDTQYF. This chain connects TRBV6-5 to TRBJ2-3, with no clear D. Trimming took 6 bases from V and 0 from J, leaving 10 bases between them. In germline, CDR1 is MNHEY, CDR2 SVGAGI. The CDR3 length is 14 residues.

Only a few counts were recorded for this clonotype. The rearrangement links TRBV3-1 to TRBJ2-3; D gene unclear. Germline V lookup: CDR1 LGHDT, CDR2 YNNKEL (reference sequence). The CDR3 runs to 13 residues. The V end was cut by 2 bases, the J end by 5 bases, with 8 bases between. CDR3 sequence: CASSQRTGDTQYF. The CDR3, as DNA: TGTGCCAGCAGCCAAAGGACGGGAGATACGCAGTATTTT.

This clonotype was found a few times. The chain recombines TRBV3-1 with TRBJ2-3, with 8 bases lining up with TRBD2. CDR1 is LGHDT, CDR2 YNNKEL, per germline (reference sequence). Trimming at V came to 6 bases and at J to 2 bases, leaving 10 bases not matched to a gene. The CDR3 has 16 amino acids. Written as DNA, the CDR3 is TGTGCCAGCAGTCAGTTCAGCGGGGGATTCACAGATACGCAGTATTTT. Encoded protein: CASSQFSGGFTDTQYF.

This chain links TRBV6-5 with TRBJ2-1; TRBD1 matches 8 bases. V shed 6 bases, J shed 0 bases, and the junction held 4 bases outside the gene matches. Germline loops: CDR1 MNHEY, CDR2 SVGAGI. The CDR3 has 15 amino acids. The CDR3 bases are TGTGCCAGCAGATCCGACAGGGGCTCCTACAATGAGCAGTTCTTC. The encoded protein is CASRSDRGSYNEQFF.

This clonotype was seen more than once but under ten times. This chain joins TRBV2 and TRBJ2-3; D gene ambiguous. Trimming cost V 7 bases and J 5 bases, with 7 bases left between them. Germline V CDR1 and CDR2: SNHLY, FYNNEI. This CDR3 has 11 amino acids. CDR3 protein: CASIKGDTQYF. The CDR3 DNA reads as TGTGCCAGCATCAAAGGAGATACGCAGTATTTT.

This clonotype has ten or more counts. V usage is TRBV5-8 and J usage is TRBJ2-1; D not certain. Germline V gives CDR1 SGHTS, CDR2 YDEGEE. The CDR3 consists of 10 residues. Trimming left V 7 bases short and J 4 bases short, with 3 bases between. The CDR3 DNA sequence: TGTGCCAGCCCGTACAATGAGCAGTTCTTC. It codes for CASPYNEQFF.

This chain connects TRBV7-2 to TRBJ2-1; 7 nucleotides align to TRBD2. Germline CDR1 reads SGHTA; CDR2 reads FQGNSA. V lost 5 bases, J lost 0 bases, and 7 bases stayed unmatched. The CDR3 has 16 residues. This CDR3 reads CASSDSSGVSYNEQFF. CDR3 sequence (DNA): TGTGCCAGCAGCGACTCTAGCGGAGTCTCCTACAATGAGCAGTTCTTC.

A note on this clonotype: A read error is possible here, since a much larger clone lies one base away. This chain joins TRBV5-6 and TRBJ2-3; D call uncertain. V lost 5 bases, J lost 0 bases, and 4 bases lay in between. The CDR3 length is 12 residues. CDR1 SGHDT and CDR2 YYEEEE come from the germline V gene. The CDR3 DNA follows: TGTGCCAGCAGGGGGAGCACAGATACGCAGTATTTT. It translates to CASRGSTDTQYF.

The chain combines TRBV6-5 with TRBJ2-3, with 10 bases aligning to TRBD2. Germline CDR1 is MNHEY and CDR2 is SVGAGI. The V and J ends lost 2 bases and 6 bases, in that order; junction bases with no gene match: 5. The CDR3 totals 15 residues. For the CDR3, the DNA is TGTGCCAGCAGTTACAGCGGGGGGGCGGGTGATACGCAGTATTTT. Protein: CASSYSGGAGDTQYF.

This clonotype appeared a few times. This chain's CDR3 is CASSLGGVSNYGYTF. DNA of the CDR3: TGTGCCAGCAGTCTAGGGGGGGTATCTAACTATGGCTACACCTTC. The rearrangement links TRBV12-3 or TRBV12-4 to TRBJ1-2; a weak D match, TRBD1 (6 bases). V dropped 5 bases and J dropped 0 bases, with 13 bases sitting between them. The CDR3 is 15 residues long.

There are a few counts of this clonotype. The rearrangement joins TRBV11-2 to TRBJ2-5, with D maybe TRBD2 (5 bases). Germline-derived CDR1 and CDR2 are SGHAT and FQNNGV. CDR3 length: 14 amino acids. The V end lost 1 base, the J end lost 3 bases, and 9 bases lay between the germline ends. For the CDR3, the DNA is TGTGCCAGCAGCTTAGGGCTAGCCGAAGAGACCCAGTACTTC. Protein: CASSLGLAEETQYF. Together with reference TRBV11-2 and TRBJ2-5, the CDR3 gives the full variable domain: EAGVAQSPRYKIIEKRQSVAFWCNPISGHATLYWYQQILGQGPKLLIQFQNNGVVDDSQLPKDRFSAERLKGVDSTLKIQPAKLEDSAVYLCASSLGLAEETQYFGPGTRLLVL.

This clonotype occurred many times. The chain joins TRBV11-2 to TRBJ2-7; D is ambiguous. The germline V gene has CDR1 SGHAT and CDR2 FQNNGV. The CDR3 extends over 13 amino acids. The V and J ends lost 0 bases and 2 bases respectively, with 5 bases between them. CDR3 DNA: TGTGCCAGCAGCTTAGATGTGGCCTACGAGCAGTACGTC. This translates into CASSLDVAYEQYV.

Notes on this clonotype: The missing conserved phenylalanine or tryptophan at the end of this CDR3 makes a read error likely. The CDR3 sequence: CASSAVTSKHNEQFL. CDR3 DNA sequence: TGTGCCAGCAGTGCTGTGACTAGCAAGCACAATGAGCAGTTCCTC. The V call is TRBV2, the J call TRBJ2-1; 7 bases are a match to TRBD2. CDR3 length equals 15 residues. The germline gives CDR1 SNHLY, CDR2 FYNNEI. The junction had 8 bases not matched to a gene; V was cut back by 4 bases and J by 5 bases.

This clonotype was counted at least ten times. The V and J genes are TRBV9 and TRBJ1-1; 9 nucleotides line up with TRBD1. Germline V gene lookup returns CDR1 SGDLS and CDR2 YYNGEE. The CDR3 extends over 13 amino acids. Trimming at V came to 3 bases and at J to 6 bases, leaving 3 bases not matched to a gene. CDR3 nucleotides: TGTGCCAGCAGCGGACAGGGGGTCCCTGAAGCTTTCTTT. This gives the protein CASSGQGVPEAFF.

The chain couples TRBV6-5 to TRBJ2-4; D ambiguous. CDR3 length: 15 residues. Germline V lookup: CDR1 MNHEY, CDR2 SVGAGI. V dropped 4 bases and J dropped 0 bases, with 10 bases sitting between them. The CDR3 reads CASSSSSLAKNIQYF. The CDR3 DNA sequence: TGTGCCAGCAGTTCCTCTTCTTTAGCCAAAAACATTCAGTACTTC.

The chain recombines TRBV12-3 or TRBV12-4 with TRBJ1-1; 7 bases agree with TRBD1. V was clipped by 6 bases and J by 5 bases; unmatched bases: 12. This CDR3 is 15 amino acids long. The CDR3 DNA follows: TGTGCCAGCAGAGATCACCGACAGGGAAGGACTGAAGCTTTCTTT. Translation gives CASRDHRQGRTEAFF.